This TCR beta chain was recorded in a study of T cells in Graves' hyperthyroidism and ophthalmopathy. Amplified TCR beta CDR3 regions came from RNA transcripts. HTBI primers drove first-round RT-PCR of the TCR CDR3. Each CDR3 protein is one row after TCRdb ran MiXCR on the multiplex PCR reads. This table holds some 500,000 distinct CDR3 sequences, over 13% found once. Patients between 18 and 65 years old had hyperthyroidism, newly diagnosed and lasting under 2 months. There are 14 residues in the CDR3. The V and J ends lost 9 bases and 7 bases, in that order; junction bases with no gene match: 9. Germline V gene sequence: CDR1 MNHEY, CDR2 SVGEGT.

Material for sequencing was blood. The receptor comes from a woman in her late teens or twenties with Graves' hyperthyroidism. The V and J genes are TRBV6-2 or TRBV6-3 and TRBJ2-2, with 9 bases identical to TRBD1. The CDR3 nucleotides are TGTGCCAGATCCGGGACAGGGAGGATCGGGGAGCTGTTTTTT. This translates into CARSGTGRIGELFF.